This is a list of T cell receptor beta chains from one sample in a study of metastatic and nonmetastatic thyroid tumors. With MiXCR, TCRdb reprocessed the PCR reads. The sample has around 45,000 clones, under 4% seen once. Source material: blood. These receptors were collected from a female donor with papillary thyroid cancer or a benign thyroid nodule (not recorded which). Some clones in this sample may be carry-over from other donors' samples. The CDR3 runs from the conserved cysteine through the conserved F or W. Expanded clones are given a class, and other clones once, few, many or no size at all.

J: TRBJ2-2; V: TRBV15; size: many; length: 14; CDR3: CATSRDRAGGELFF
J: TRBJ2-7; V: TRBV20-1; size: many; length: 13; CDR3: CSALDRASYEQYF
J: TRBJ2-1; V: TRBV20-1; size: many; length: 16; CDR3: CSARIPLAGGVNEQFF
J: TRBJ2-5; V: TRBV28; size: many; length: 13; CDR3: CASSFGFEETQYF
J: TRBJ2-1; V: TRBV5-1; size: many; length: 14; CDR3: CASNLGGAYNEQFF
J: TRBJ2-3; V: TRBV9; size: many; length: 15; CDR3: CASSPRQGITDTQYF
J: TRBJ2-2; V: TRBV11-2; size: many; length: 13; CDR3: CASSFVVVGELFF
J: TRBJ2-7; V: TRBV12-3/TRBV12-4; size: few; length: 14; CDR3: CASSLTDRFYEQYF
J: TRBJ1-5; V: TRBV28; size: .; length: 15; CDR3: CAISLPTGGNQPQHF
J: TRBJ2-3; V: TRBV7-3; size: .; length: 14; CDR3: CASSLGLEADTQYF
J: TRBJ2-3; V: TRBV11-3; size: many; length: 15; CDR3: CASSFLSERVDTQYF
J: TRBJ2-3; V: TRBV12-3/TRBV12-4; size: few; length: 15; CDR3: CASSLETGGTDTQYF
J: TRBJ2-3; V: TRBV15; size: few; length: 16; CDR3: CATSKGLAVSTDTQYF
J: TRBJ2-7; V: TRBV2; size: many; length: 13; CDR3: CASSPDRGNEQYF
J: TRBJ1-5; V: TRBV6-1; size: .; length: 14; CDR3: CASTSTGMVQPQHF
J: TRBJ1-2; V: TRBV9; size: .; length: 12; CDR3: CASSVDVNGYTF
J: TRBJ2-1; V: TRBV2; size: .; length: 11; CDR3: CASSETLDEFF
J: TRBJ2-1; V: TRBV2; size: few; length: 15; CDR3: CASRGGISSYNEQFF
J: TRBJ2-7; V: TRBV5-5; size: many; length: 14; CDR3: CASSSDRVSYEQYF
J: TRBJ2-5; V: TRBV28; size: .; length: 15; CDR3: CASSFTRREKETQYF
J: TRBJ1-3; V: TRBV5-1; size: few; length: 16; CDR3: CASSSGPLGGGNTIYF
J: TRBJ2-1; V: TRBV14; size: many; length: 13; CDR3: CASSPGTSNEQFF